These T cell receptor beta chains were read from a single sample in a study of OX40 agonist ivuxolimab in advanced cancers. Libraries were prepared by immunoSEQ multiplex PCR; TCRdb keeps only in-frame clonotypes and omits some of them. The sample includes about 86,000 clones, roughly 87% of them seen just once. The sample here was CD4+ or CD8+ T cells sorted from blood, taken in a trial of the OX40 agonist ivuxolimab. These receptors originate from an adult with an advanced solid tumor such as melanoma, head and neck, liver or kidney cancer. CDR3s include the opening cysteine and the closing phenylalanine or tryptophan.

CDR3 protein	V gene	J gene
CASSQAETVGYGYTF	TRBV4-1	TRBJ1-2
CASSALRGNTEAFF	TRBV16	TRBJ1-1
CASRGRTNTGELFF	TRBV19	TRBJ2-2
CASSPLGGMTDTQYF	TRBV18	TRBJ2-3
CASTQWGSGNTIYF	TRBV7-2	TRBJ1-3
CASSLHGTYGYTF	TRBV27	TRBJ1-2
CASTVRGGANVLTF	TRBV6-5	TRBJ2-6
CASSQKRADTQYF	TRBV27	TRBJ2-3
CASSLIEQGEAFF	TRBV7-9	TRBJ1-1
CASSPSPQSTDTQYF	TRBV11-3	TRBJ2-3
CASSAWGEQYF	TRBV5-1	TRBJ2-7
CASSSVGGNEQFF	TRBV5-6	TRBJ2-1
CASSQGTSGLYTDTQYF	TRBV4-2	TRBJ2-3
CSVRYTEAFF	TRBV20-1	TRBJ1-1
CASSNLAGGTNTGELFF	TRBV5-1	TRBJ2-2
CASSRDRPWEQYF	TRBV6-5	TRBJ2-7
CASSTDRAAGSYNEQFF	TRBV28	TRBJ2-1
CASSVSGPSTDTQYF	TRBV2	TRBJ2-3
CASSKTGGGNQPQHF	TRBV6-5	TRBJ1-5
CASSVQGRGNEQFF	TRBV2	TRBJ2-1
CASTPSPQGADTQYF	TRBV6-1	TRBJ2-3
CSVDNPQASTDTQYF	TRBV29-1	TRBJ2-3
CAWSLRAEGTQYF	TRBV30	TRBJ2-3
CASSSTGVRRETQYF	TRBV27	TRBJ2-5
CASSLTGGLDQPQHF	TRBV5-1	TRBJ1-5
CASRSLILAKNIQYF	TRBV28	TRBJ2-4
CSVSPSGANVLTF	TRBV29-1	TRBJ2-6
CASSSDSLKQYF	TRBV7-7	TRBJ2-7
CASSVPTDTQYF	TRBV7-9	TRBJ2-3
CASSVASGGGGSDTQYF	TRBV9	TRBJ2-3
CASSIGPQEKATQYF	TRBV19	TRBJ2-5
CASSYTQGGWGREAFF	TRBV6-5	TRBJ1-1
CSVGPGGFF	TRBV29-1	TRBJ2-1
CASTTGGDNEKLFF	TRBV19	TRBJ1-4
CASSLAESTDTQYF	TRBV6-1	TRBJ2-3
CASSDGLAGVADTQYF	TRBV10-2	TRBJ2-3
CATNIGGMVEGELFF	TRBV19	TRBJ2-2
CASSLATAGETQYF	TRBV5-1	TRBJ2-5
CASSPGGRSYEQYF	TRBV5-1	TRBJ2-7
CASSPKTSGESYEQYF	TRBV7-6	TRBJ2-7
CAISDIANTQYF	TRBV10-3	TRBJ2-3
CASSRSRGANEKLFF	TRBV27	TRBJ1-4
CASSQAFGTSGGELFF	TRBV4-2	TRBJ2-2
CASSIQRQGSGEAFF	TRBV7-9	TRBJ1-1
CASSLGLGEKLFF	TRBV7-6	TRBJ1-4
CASSLRDSYEQYF	TRBV5-1	TRBJ2-7